These 27 T cell receptor beta chains came from one sample sequenced in a study of cytomegalovirus exposure and HLA in healthy donors. The PCR was carried out with 60 Vbeta primers and 13 Jbeta primers. Produced via immunoSEQ multiplex PCR; TCRdb's table is partial and in-frame only. Of about 260,000 clones detected, roughly two thirds appear once; the ten largest clones hold 2% to 2.5%. Sequencing was carried out using PBMCs. Receptors were obtained from a female donor in good health and CMV-seronegative.

The gene calls are TRBV14 and TRBJ1-2; 7 nucleotides align to TRBD1. The CDR3 covers 14 residues. V dropped 1 base and J dropped 7; count of bases not matched to a gene: 6. The germline V gene has CDR1 SGHDN and CDR2 FVKESK. The CDR3 DNA reads as TGTGCCAGCAGCCAAGGGGTGACAGGGATTGGCTACACCTTC. The encoded protein is CASSQGVTGIGYTF.

This sequence joins TRBV6-6 and TRBJ1-2; no reliable D call. V lost 8 bases, J lost 6 bases, and 22 bases lay in between. CDR1 and CDR2 (germline): MNHNY, SVGAGI (reference sequence). This CDR3 has 15 residues. As DNA, the CDR3 is TGTGCCAGCCTGACCGAACTGAGAGGGCTCCATGGCTACACCTTC. Its protein product is CASLTELRGLHGYTF.

The chain has TRBV7-9 and TRBJ1-5; 10 nucleotides line up with TRBD1. J lost 8 bases, V lost 5 bases, and 9 bases had no gene match. The CDR3 spans 15 residues. Germline loops: CDR1 SEHNR, CDR2 FQNEAQ (reference sequence). CDR3 in amino acids: CASSPGQGSQEPQHF. The DNA for the CDR3 is TGTGCCAGCAGCCCGGGACAGGGGAGTCAGGAGCCCCAGCATTTT. Full variable domain (outside the CDR3, taken from reference TRBV7-9 and TRBJ1-5): DTGVSQNPRHKITKRGQNVTFRCDPISEHNRLYWYRQTLGQGPEFLTYFQNEAQLEKSRLLSDRFSAERPKGSFSTLEIQRTEQGDSAMYLCASSPGQGSQEPQHFGDGTRLSIL.

This clone was counted a few times. The chain employs TRBV19 and TRBJ2-7; D ambiguous. The CDR3 is made up of 15 amino acids. Trimming cost V 7 bases and J 0 bases, with 16 bases left between them. Germline loops: CDR1 LNHDA, CDR2 SQIVND (reference sequence). CDR3 nucleotides: TGTGCCAGTAAGCAATCGGCACTAAGCTCCTACGAGCAGTACTTC. Translating gives CASKQSALSSYEQYF.

This clone was counted between two and nine times. This chain uses TRBV9 with TRBJ2-3; D unclear. Germline lookup yields CDR1 SGDLS and CDR2 YYNGEE. This CDR3 has 17 amino acids. V was cut by 0 bases and J by 1 base, with 15 bases left in between. The CDR3 nucleotides read TGTGCCAGCAGCGTAGAAACACTTAGTCGGGGCACAGATACGCAGTATTTT. It is translated as CASSVETLSRGTDTQYF.

CDR3 protein: CSVEDPRGAEKLFF. In DNA form, the CDR3 reads TGCAGCGTTGAAGATCCCAGGGGGGCTGAAAAACTGTTTTTT. The chain is built from TRBV29-1 and TRBJ1-4, with 7 bases identical to TRBD1. The CDR3 runs to 14 residues. With V trimmed by 0 bases and J by 7 bases, 5 bases remained unmatched. CDR1 is SQVTM and CDR2 is ANQGSEA in the germline V gene.

This clone was seen a few times. The V gene is TRBV28, the J gene TRBJ1-2; TRBD1 is a possible D gene (5 bases). Trimming left V 2 bases short and J 1 base short, with 5 bases between. Germline V gene data show CDR1 as MDHEN and CDR2 as SYDVKM. The CDR3 runs 13 residues. CDR3 region: CASSLDSNYGYTF. CDR3 DNA: TGTGCCAGCAGTTTAGACAGTAACTATGGCTACACCTTC.

The V gene is TRBV30, the J gene TRBJ2-2; D may be TRBD1 (5 bases). Germline V lookup: CDR1 GTSNPN, CDR2 SVGIG (reference sequence). This CDR3 has 13 residues. Trimming took off 0 bases at V and 3 bases at J, with 5 bases between the two ends. CDR3 region: CAWSVQDTGELFF. The CDR3 DNA reads TGTGCCTGGAGTGTACAGGACACCGGGGAGCTGTTTTTT.

There are a few counts of this clone. J is TRBJ1-2 and V is TRBV30; D ambiguous. The CDR3 is made up of 13 amino acids. Germline loops: CDR1 GTSNPN, CDR2 SVGIG (reference sequence). Trimming took 5 bases from V and 0 from J, leaving 10 bases between them. As DNA, the CDR3 is TGTGCCTGGGACATCTCCTCTAACTATGGCTACACCTTC. Its translation: CAWDISSNYGYTF.

The CDR3 DNA follows: TGTGCCAGCAGGGGTACGCCGGGGAGTCCGCAAGAGACCCAGTACTTC. Protein product: CASRGTPGSPQETQYF. This rearrangement joins TRBV28 to TRBJ2-5; D perhaps matches TRBD2 (5 bases). Per the germline V gene, CDR1 is MDHEN and CDR2 is SYDVKM. This CDR3 has 16 residues. Trimming stripped 6 bases from V and 2 bases from J, with 19 bases between.

The rearrangement links TRBV5-6 to TRBJ2-5, with D perhaps TRBD2 (5 bases). The DNA end lines up better with TRBJ2-7; the J call may be wrong. Germline loops: CDR1 SGHDT, CDR2 YYEEEE. The CDR3 has 16 residues. The CDR3 spells CASSAHLDLRVGEQYF. DNA of the CDR3: TGTGCCAGCAGCGCTCATTTGGATCTGAGGGTTGGCGAGCAGTACTTC.

This clone was found a few times. V usage is TRBV29-1 and J usage is TRBJ2-7; D not certain. Germline CDR1 is SQVTM and CDR2 is ANQGSEA. The CDR3 is 13 amino acids. V lost 6 bases and J lost 0, with 12 bases in between. The CDR3 is CSVLDASSYEQYF. The CDR3 nucleotides are TGCAGCGTCCTCGATGCGAGCTCCTACGAGCAGTACTTC.

This sequence joins TRBV5-6 and TRBJ1-3, with TRBD1 matching over 7 bases. After removal of 0 bases from V and 2 bases from J, the junction contained 8 bases not matched to a gene. CDR1 SGHDT and CDR2 YYEEEE come from the germline V gene. The CDR3 spans 17 residues. The CDR3 is CASSLAGQRIPGNTIYF. The CDR3 coding sequence is TGTGCCAGCAGCTTGGCGGGACAGCGAATTCCTGGAAACACCATATATTTT.

In its sample, this clone was seen a few times. The rearrangement links TRBV7-3 to TRBJ2-1; TRBD2 is a possible D gene (6 bases). The V gene's germline CDR1 is SGHTA and CDR2 FQGTGA. The CDR3 has 16 residues. Trimming left V 2 bases short and J 1 base short, with 12 bases between. This chain's CDR3 is CASSLGASESYNEQFF. CDR3 nucleotide sequence: TGTGCCAGCAGCTTAGGTGCTAGCGAGTCCTACAATGAGCAGTTCTTC.

The J gene is TRBJ2-1, the V gene TRBV7-9; 8 bases align to TRBD1. The germline V gene encodes CDR1 SEHNR and CDR2 FQNEAQ (reference sequence). Trimming cost V 5 bases and J 8 bases; bases outside gene matches: 14. The CDR3 has 16 amino acids. The CDR3 DNA reads TGTGCCAGCAGCGCCAGGACAGGGAGTTTGAGGGATGAGCAGTTCTTC. Amino acid sequence: CASSARTGSLRDEQFF.

The chain links TRBV6-5 to TRBJ1-2; a weak D match, TRBD1 (6 bases). The V end was cut by 0 bases, the J end by 4 bases, with 12 bases between. CDR1 and CDR2 from the germline V gene are MNHEY and SVGAGI. The length of the CDR3 is 15 residues. The CDR3, as DNA: TGTGCCAGCAGTTACTCTCCGGACAGCAGCTATGGCTACACCTTC. Amino acid sequence: CASSYSPDSSYGYTF.

The V and J genes are TRBV27 and TRBJ2-7; D call uncertain. The CDR3 sequence is 14 residues long. The germline V gene has CDR1 MNHEY and CDR2 SMNVEV (reference sequence). Trimming cost V 4 bases and J 2 bases, with 12 bases left between them. CDR3 sequence (DNA): TGTGCCAGCAGTTCCCGACCAGGAACCTACGAGCAGTACTTC. It specifies CASSSRPGTYEQYF.

The chain couples TRBV19 to TRBJ2-6; D unresolved. Germline CDR1 LNHDA, CDR2 SQIVND (reference sequence). The V and J ends lost 7 bases and 4 bases respectively, with 8 bases between them. CDR3 length equals 13 residues. DNA of the CDR3: TGTGCCAGTAAGCCTTCCGGGGCCAACGTCCTGACTTTC. Translated, it gives CASKPSGANVLTF.

The chain combines TRBV7-8 with TRBJ1-5; 8 bases match TRBD1. The junction had 2 bases not matched to a gene; V was cut back by 2 bases and J by 5 bases. Per germline, CDR1 SGHVS and CDR2 FQNEAQ. CDR3 length: 14 amino acids. CDR3 nucleotides: TGTGCCAGCAGCTTAACGGACAGGGATCAGCCCCAGCATTTT. Protein product: CASSLTDRDQPQHF.

This chain uses TRBV13 with TRBJ1-1; D is undetermined. The CDR3 totals 13 residues. Germline loops: CDR1 PRHDT, CDR2 FYEKMQ (reference sequence). The V end lost 3 bases, the J end lost 3 bases, and 8 bases lay between the germline ends. CDR3: CASSFMSDTEAFF. The CDR3, as DNA: TGTGCCAGCAGCTTCATGTCGGACACTGAAGCTTTCTTT.

The chain combines TRBV28 with TRBJ2-1; the match to TRBD2 covers 13 bases. V dropped 6 bases and J dropped 8; count of bases not matched to a gene: 7. The CDR3 extends over 15 amino acids. Germline V gene lookup returns CDR1 MDHEN and CDR2 SYDVKM. DNA for the CDR3: TGTGCCAGCAGCCGAACTAGCGGGAGGGCCTATGAGCAGTTCTTC. This encodes CASSRTSGRAYEQFF. The full variable domain, completed using reference TRBV28 and TRBJ2-1, is DVKVTQSSRYLVKRTGEKVFLECVQDMDHENMFWYRQDPGLGLRLIYFSYDVKMKEKGDIPEGYSVSREKKERFSLILESASTNQTSMYLCASSRTSGRAYEQFFGPGTRLTVL.

Here the CDR3 reads CASSLPGTIYNEQFF. The CDR3 coding sequence is TGTGCCAGCAGCTTACCCGGGACTATCTACAATGAGCAGTTCTTC. The rearrangement links TRBV5-6 to TRBJ2-1, with 7 bases lining up with TRBD2. The junction had 5 bases not matched to a gene; V was cut back by 2 bases and J by 3 bases. The CDR3 covers 15 residues. Per the germline V gene, CDR1 is SGHDT and CDR2 is YYEEEE.

The chain recombines TRBV6-6 with TRBJ1-2, with D possibly being TRBD1 (6 bases). CDR1 and CDR2 from the germline V gene are MNHNY and SVGAGI (reference sequence). V was clipped by 10 bases and J by 1 base, with 19 bases between them. The length of the CDR3 is 15 residues. As DNA, the CDR3 is TGTGCCACCCGACGGGGGGCCCCCATTAACTATGGCTACACCTTC. Its translation: CATRRGAPINYGYTF.

This clone was detected a few times. This chain links TRBV28 with TRBJ1-2, with TRBD1 identical over 10 bases. The CDR3 contains 14 residues. Germline CDR1 reads MDHEN; CDR2 reads SYDVKM. With 2 bases clipped from V and 8 bases from J, the junction kept 5 bases outside the gene matches. The CDR3 spells CASSLPDRGRGYTF. The CDR3 DNA reads as TGTGCCAGCAGTTTACCCGACAGGGGGCGAGGCTACACCTTC.

Only one count was recorded for this clone. The chain is built from TRBV6-1 and TRBJ1-3; D remains unclear. Germline CDR1 and CDR2: MNHNS and SASEGT. This CDR3 spans 15 amino acids. V was clipped by 8 bases and J by 0 bases, with 14 bases between them. The CDR3 DNA follows: TGTGCCAGCGGGAGTACAGACCTCTCTGGAAACACCATATATTTT. Its translation is CASGSTDLSGNTIYF.

This clone was detected only a few times. The genes are TRBV7-9 and TRBJ1-1, with D maybe TRBD1 (5 bases). This CDR3 has 14 residues. V gave up 3 bases and J gave up 10 bases, with 18 bases separating them. From germline, CDR1 is SEHNR and CDR2 FQNEAQ (reference sequence). DNA for the CDR3: TGTGCCAGCAGCTTGGGCAGGGAGGTCCTTAGAGCTTTCTTT. Translation: CASSLGREVLRAFF.

This chain uses TRBV6-5 with TRBJ1-1, with D perhaps TRBD1 (6 bases). The CDR3 covers 12 residues. The V gene lost 5 bases and the J gene lost 5 bases, with 9 bases spanning the gap. CDR1 and CDR2 from the germline V gene are MNHEY and SVGAGI. The CDR3 reads CASSDRRTEAFF. CDR3 coding DNA: TGTGCCAGCAGTGACAGGAGGACTGAAGCTTTCTTT.